The 30 T cell receptor beta chains reported below all come from one sample, sequenced in a study of early T cells in non-severe SARS-CoV-2 infection. In TCRdb, the 5' RACE reads were re-called with MiXCR into one record per CDR3 protein. This sample has around 25,000 distinct CDR3 sequences, with over 2.5% found just once. The sample consisted of whole blood. These receptors all come from an adult who was a healthcare worker with PCR-confirmed SARS-CoV-2 infection or an uninfected control (not recorded which).

This clonotype was found many times. The V call is TRBV12-5, the J call TRBJ2-5, with D possibly matching TRBD1 (5 bases). V gave up 3 bases and J gave up 5 bases, with 16 bases separating them. Germline V gene data show CDR1 as LGHNT and CDR2 as FRNRAP. CDR3 length equals 15 residues. Written as DNA, the CDR3 is TGTGCTAGTGGTTTACGGCGCAGGGCGGAGGAGACCCAGTACTTC. Translated: CASGLRRRAEETQYF. Full variable domain (remainder filled in from reference TRBV12-5 and TRBJ2-5): DARVTQTPRHKVTEMGQEVTMRCQPILGHNTVFWYRQTMMQGLELLAYFRNRAPLDDSGMPKDRFSAEMPDATLATLKIQPSEPRDSAVYFCASGLRRRAEETQYFGPGTRLLVL.

This clonotype was recorded at least ten times. The chain links TRBV6-6 to TRBJ2-5; 9 nucleotides match TRBD1. The CDR3 contains 15 residues. V gave up 6 bases and J gave up 4 bases; unmatched junction bases: 9. Germline V gene lookup returns CDR1 MNHNY and CDR2 SVGAGI (reference sequence). CDR3 nucleotides: TGTGCCAGCAGGTACACAGGGGGCGCGTCAGAGACCCAGTACTTC. It specifies CASRYTGGASETQYF.

This clonotype has at least ten counts. The genes are TRBV6-1 and TRBJ2-3; D is perhaps TRBD2 (6 bases). The CDR3 is 17 amino acids. Per germline, CDR1 MNHNS and CDR2 SASEGT. Trimming took off 0 bases at V and 1 base at J, with 14 bases between the two ends. The CDR3 spells CASSEAEYTGGTDTQYF. The CDR3 DNA follows: TGTGCCAGCAGTGAAGCGGAATATACGGGGGGCACAGATACGCAGTATTTT.

This clonotype came up many times. This rearrangement joins TRBV24-1 to TRBJ2-2; 9 bases align to TRBD1. Germline values: CDR1 KGHDR, CDR2 SFDVKD. This CDR3 is built from 18 residues. With V trimmed by 3 bases and J by 1 base, 8 bases remained unmatched. Here the CDR3 DNA reads TGTGCCACCAGTGATGCCCCTGGACAGGGGATGAACACCGGGGAGCTGTTTTTT. Translation: CATSDAPGQGMNTGELFF.

This clonotype appeared many times. This chain links TRBV2 with TRBJ2-3; D unclear. The germline CDR1 and CDR2 sequences are SNHLY and FYNNEI. This CDR3 region has 15 residues. V was clipped by 7 bases and J by 2 bases, with 16 bases between them. CDR3 protein: CASTILENDTDTQYF. The CDR3 DNA sequence: TGTGCCAGCACCATACTCGAGAACGACACAGATACGCAGTATTTT.

This clonotype occurred many times. The J gene is TRBJ2-3, the V gene TRBV9; possibly TRBD1 for D (6 bases). The CDR3 totals 16 residues. Trimming took off 0 bases at V and 2 bases at J, with 13 bases between the two ends. CDR1 is SGDLS, CDR2 YYNGEE, per germline. The chain's CDR3 is CASSVGTVGATDTQYF. The CDR3 DNA sequence: TGTGCCAGCAGCGTAGGTACTGTGGGGGCCACAGATACGCAGTATTTT.

The V call is TRBV5-4, the J call TRBJ2-3; TRBD2 might be the D (7 bases). Germline-derived CDR1 and CDR2 are SGHNT and YYREEE (reference sequence). The CDR3 contains 17 residues. Between the trimmed V and J ends, which lost 3 bases and 1 base, there was a span of 18 bases. CDR3 bases: TGTGCCAGCAGCTCGTTCCGAGGGGGGGCAGGCACAGATACGCAGTATTTT. It specifies CASSSFRGGAGTDTQYF.

This clonotype was found many times. The J gene is TRBJ1-2, the V gene TRBV12-3 or TRBV12-4; tentatively, D is TRBD1 (5 bases). V dropped 8 bases and J dropped 2 bases, with 15 bases sitting between them. This CDR3 region has 14 residues. The CDR3 DNA reads as TGTGCCAGCCCCGCGGCAGGGTTGAACTATGGCTACACCTTC. It translates to CASPAAGLNYGYTF.

In its sample, this clonotype was seen many times. V usage is TRBV30 and J usage is TRBJ1-1; D call uncertain. The CDR3 has 12 residues. CDR1 and CDR2 from the germline V gene are GTSNPN and SVGIG (reference sequence). Trimming cost V 0 bases and J 3 bases, with 5 bases left between them. CDR3 amino acids: CAWSVLHTEAFF. CDR3 DNA sequence: TGTGCCTGGAGTGTACTTCACACTGAAGCTTTCTTT.

This clonotype came up many times. V usage is TRBV7-6 and J usage is TRBJ2-3; TRBD2 agrees at 9 bases. The germline CDR1 and CDR2 sequences are SGHVS and FNYEAQ. The CDR3 contains 15 residues. With V trimmed by 6 bases and J by 7 bases, 11 bases remained unmatched. CDR3 protein: CASRTSSGASYTQYF. The CDR3 bases are TGTGCCAGCAGAACCTCTAGCGGGGCCTCCTATACGCAGTATTTT.

This clonotype was detected ten times or more. This chain uses TRBV5-5 with TRBJ1-6, with D possibly TRBD1 on 5 matching bases. This CDR3 region has 18 residues. Trimming removed 4 bases from V and 1 base from J, with 18 bases in between. Looked up from germline, CDR1 is SGHKS and CDR2 is YYEKEE (reference sequence). CDR3 residues: CASSLWTGGRSYNSPLHF. CDR3 in DNA: TGTGCCAGCAGCCTGTGGACGGGGGGTCGGTCCTATAATTCACCCCTCCACTTT.

The chain recombines TRBV29-1 with TRBJ2-5; D possibly matches TRBD1 or TRBD2 (7 bases each). Germline V gene data show CDR1 as SQVTM and CDR2 as ANQGSEA. The V end was cut by 4 bases, the J end by 4 bases, with 10 bases between. CDR3 length equals 12 residues. CDR3 sequence (DNA): TGCAGCGTTGTCAGGGGGGGAGAGACCCAGTACTTC. This encodes CSVVRGGETQYF. The full variable domain, rest sourced from reference TRBV29-1 and TRBJ2-5, is SAVISQKPSRDICQRGTSLTIQCQVDSQVTMMFWYRQQPGQSLTLIATANQGSEATYESGFVIDKFPISRPNLTFSTLTVSNMSPEDSSIYLCSVVRGGETQYFGPGTRLLVL.

This clonotype came up many times. The rearrangement joins TRBV5-1 to TRBJ1-2; possibly TRBD1 for D (5 bases). Germline V lookup: CDR1 SGHRS, CDR2 YFSETQ. The CDR3 spans 13 residues. V lost 5 bases to trimming and J lost 6 bases, with 14 bases between them. CDR3 sequence reads: CASRQFLRDGYTF. CDR3 nucleotide sequence: TGCGCCAGCAGGCAATTCCTCAGGGATGGCTACACCTTC.

This clonotype has at least ten counts. The chain combines TRBV2 with TRBJ2-3; D may be TRBD1 (6 bases). The CDR3 totals 13 residues. Trimming shortened V by 8 bases and J by 6 bases, and 15 bases separated the two germline ends. Looked up from germline, CDR1 is SNHLY and CDR2 is FYNNEI. The CDR3 bases are TGTGCCAGCCAGATCCAGGGGTACGATACGCAGTATTTT. Protein sequence: CASQIQGYDTQYF.

This clonotype was seen many times. For the CDR3, the DNA is TGTGCCTGGATGTCGAGCCTCTCGAACACTGAAGCTTTCTTT. Its translation is CAWMSSLSNTEAFF. The chain employs TRBV30 and TRBJ1-1; D remains ambiguous. This CDR3 has 14 amino acids. Germline V CDR1 and CDR2: GTSNPN, SVGIG (reference sequence). V shed 4 bases and J shed 1 base, with 13 bases lying between them.

This clonotype showed up many times. This chain connects TRBV6-2 or TRBV6-3 to TRBJ2-2, with D possibly TRBD2 on 5 matching bases. Germline lookup yields CDR1 MNHEY and CDR2 SVGEGT. The V gene lost 8 bases and the J gene lost 4 bases, with 11 bases spanning the gap. The CDR3 spans 13 residues. The CDR3 DNA reads as TGTGCCAGCTCCAAGAGCGGCACCGGGGAGCTGTTTTTT. Its protein is CASSKSGTGELFF.

This clonotype was recorded many times. The chain is built from TRBV6-6 and TRBJ2-1; D is ambiguous. With 10 bases removed from V and 7 bases from J, the gap between germline ends came to 14 bases. The CDR3 spans 12 residues. Germline values: CDR1 MNHNY, CDR2 SVGAGI (reference sequence). CDR3 region: CATRPYGNEQFF. The CDR3 DNA reads as TGTGCCACCCGACCCTACGGGAATGAGCAGTTCTTC.

This clonotype has at least ten counts. The V and J genes are TRBV20-1 and TRBJ2-3; perhaps TRBD1 as D (5 bases). V lost 7 bases and J lost 0, with 8 bases in between. Germline V gene sequence: CDR1 DFQATT, CDR2 SNEGSKA (reference sequence). This CDR3 is built from 12 residues. CDR3 bases: TGCAGTGGACAGCTTAGCACAGATACGCAGTATTTT. This encodes CSGQLSTDTQYF.

The rearrangement joins TRBV5-4 to TRBJ2-3, with TRBD1 matching over 7 bases. The CDR3 is 13 amino acids. Losses at the gene ends were 4 bases for V and 4 bases for J; bases not matched to a gene: 3. In germline, CDR1 is SGHNT, CDR2 YYREEE (reference sequence). The CDR3 loop is CASSVDRADTQYF. CDR3 bases: TGTGCCAGCAGCGTCGACAGGGCAGATACGCAGTATTTT. The whole variable domain, remainder taken from reference TRBV5-4 and TRBJ2-3, is ETGVTQSPTHLIKTRGQQVTLRCSSQSGHNTVSWYQQALGQGPQFIFQYYREEENGRGNFPPRFSGLQFPNYSSELNVNALELDDSALYLCASSVDRADTQYFGPGTRLTVL.

Within the sample, this clonotype is medium-sized. This chain joins TRBV19 and TRBJ1-4; D is unresolved. The germline gives CDR1 LNHDA, CDR2 SQIVND (reference sequence). V lost 10 bases, J lost 4 bases, and 16 bases lay in between. The CDR3 has 14 residues. CDR3: CATSGRYVNEKLFF. CDR3 nucleotides: TGTGCCACCTCAGGCCGTTACGTTAATGAAAAACTGTTTTTT.

This clonotype was seen many times. The chain couples TRBV11-2 to TRBJ1-2; a weak D match, TRBD1 (5 bases). The CDR3 is 13 amino acids. V was clipped by 0 bases and J by 8 bases, with 10 bases between them. The germline V gene has CDR1 SGHAT and CDR2 FQNNGV. Here the CDR3 DNA reads TGTGCCAGCAGCTTAGATCGGGCAGGGGGCTACACCTTC. Its protein product is CASSLDRAGGYTF.

This clonotype was found many times. The chain links TRBV5-4 to TRBJ2-3; TRBD2 matches 7 bases. V was clipped by 4 bases and J by 1 base; unmatched bases: 9. The CDR3 consists of 16 residues. Germline CDR1 and CDR2: SGHNT and YYREEE (reference sequence). The CDR3 coding sequence is TGTGCCAGCAGCCCTCCCACCGGACTAGGCACAGATACGCAGTATTTT. This gives the protein CASSPPTGLGTDTQYF.

This clonotype appeared many times. The chain couples TRBV12-3 or TRBV12-4 to TRBJ2-5; 11 bases are shared with TRBD2. CDR3 length: 16 amino acids. The ends lost 3 bases at V and 2 bases at J; junction bases unmatched: 5. CDR3 region: CASSLPSGGKQETQYF. The CDR3 DNA sequence: TGTGCCAGCAGTTTGCCTAGCGGGGGGAAACAAGAGACCCAGTACTTC.

In this sample, this clonotype turned up many times. The CDR3 sequence is CASSSEGPLGTQYF. As DNA, the CDR3 is TGCGCCAGCAGCTCTGAGGGTCCGCTAGGGACCCAGTACTTC. The chain joins TRBV5-1 to TRBJ2-5; a possible D gene is TRBD2 (5 bases). This CDR3 region has 14 residues. V was cut by 3 bases and J by 7 bases, with 16 bases left in between. Germline lookup yields CDR1 SGHRS and CDR2 YFSETQ.

This clonotype came up many times. The V and J genes are TRBV25-1 and TRBJ1-1; maybe TRBD1 (5 bases). This CDR3 spans 13 amino acids. The V end lost 2 bases, the J end lost 11 bases, and 15 bases lay between the germline ends. Germline values: CDR1 MGHDK, CDR2 SYGVNS. CDR3 sequence (DNA): TGTGCCAGCAGTGAAAGGGTGGGGACTGGGGCTTTCTTT. Translated: CASSERVGTGAFF.

The J gene is TRBJ2-4, the V gene TRBV4-2, with D tentatively TRBD2 (5 bases). CDR1 LGHNA and CDR2 YNFKEQ come from the germline V gene. The CDR3 is 17 amino acids. V was trimmed by 4 bases and J by 3 bases, leaving 19 bases between them. For the CDR3, the DNA is TGTGCCAGCAGCCTAGGACTTTCCCTCAAGGGCAAAAACATTCAGTACTTC. Translating gives CASSLGLSLKGKNIQYF.

This clonotype was detected many times. The chain carries TRBV10-2 and TRBJ2-3; the D gene is possibly TRBD1 (6 bases). Germline V CDR1 and CDR2: WSHSY, SAAADI. V lost 6 bases, J lost 0 bases, and 10 bases lay in between. This CDR3 region has 14 residues. The CDR3 region has the DNA TGCGCCAGCAGAGCTACAGGGAGCACAGATACGCAGTATTTT. Translation: CASRATGSTDTQYF.

This clonotype was recorded many times. Sequence at one end of the junction differs from germline and may be a read error. This chain uses TRBV30 with TRBJ1-2; D is perhaps TRBD1 (6 bases). CDR1 and CDR2 (germline): GTSNPN, SVGIG (reference sequence). The CDR3 contains 15 residues. DNA of the CDR3: TGTGCCCGGAGCAACCCGGGACACAAAGACTATGGCTACACCTTC. Its translation is CARSNPGHKDYGYTF.

This clonotype has only a few counts. The chain links TRBV12-3 or TRBV12-4 to TRBJ2-6; D is possibly TRBD2 (5 bases). CDR3 length equals 15 residues. Between the trimmed V and J ends, which lost 4 bases and 4 bases, there was a span of 11 bases. As DNA, the CDR3 is TGTGCCAGCAGTTCGGGGTTCGCCGGGGCCAACGTCCTGACTTTC. It codes for CASSSGFAGANVLTF.

This clonotype was observed many times. The gene calls are TRBV18 and TRBJ2-1, with TRBD2 matching over 10 bases. Germline CDR1 KGHSH, CDR2 LQKENI. This CDR3 is 17 amino acids long. Losses at the gene ends were 2 bases for V and 5 bases for J; bases not matched to a gene: 9. CDR3 sequence reads: CASSPRTAGGPHNEQFF. CDR3 nucleotides: TGTGCCAGCTCACCAAGGACAGCGGGGGGGCCCCACAATGAGCAGTTCTTC.